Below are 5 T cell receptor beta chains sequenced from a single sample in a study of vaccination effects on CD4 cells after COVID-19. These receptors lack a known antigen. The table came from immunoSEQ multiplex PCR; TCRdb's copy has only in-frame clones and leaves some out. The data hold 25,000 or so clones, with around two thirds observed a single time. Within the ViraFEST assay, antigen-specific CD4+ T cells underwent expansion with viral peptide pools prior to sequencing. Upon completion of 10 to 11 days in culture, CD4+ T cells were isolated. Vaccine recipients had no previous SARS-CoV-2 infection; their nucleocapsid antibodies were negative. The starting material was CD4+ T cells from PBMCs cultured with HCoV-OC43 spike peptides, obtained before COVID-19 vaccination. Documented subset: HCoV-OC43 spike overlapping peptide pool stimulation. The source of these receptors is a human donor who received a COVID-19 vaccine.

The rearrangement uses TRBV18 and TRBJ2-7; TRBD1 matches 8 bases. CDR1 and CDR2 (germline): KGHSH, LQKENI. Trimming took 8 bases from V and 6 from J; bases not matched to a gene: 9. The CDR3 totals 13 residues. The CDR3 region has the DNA TGTGCCAGCAGTCAGGGGGCGCAAGGCGAGCAGTACTTC. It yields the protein CASSQGAQGEQYF.

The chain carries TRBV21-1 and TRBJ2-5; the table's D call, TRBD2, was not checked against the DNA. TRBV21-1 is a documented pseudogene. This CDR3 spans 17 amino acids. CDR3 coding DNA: TGTGCCAGCCGCCGGACTAGTTTGGGGGGGCCCCCAGAGACCCAGTACTTC. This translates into CASRRTSLGGPPETQYF.

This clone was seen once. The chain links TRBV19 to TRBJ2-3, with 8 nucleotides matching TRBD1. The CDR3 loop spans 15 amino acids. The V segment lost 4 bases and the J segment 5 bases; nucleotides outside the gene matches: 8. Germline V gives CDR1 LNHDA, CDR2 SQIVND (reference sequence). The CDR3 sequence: CASSTGDRGVDTQYF. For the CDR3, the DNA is TGTGCCAGTAGTACCGGCGACAGGGGAGTAGATACGCAGTATTTT.

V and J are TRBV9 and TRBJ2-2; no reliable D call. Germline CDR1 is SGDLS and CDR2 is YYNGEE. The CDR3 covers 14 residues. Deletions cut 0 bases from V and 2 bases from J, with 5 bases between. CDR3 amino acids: CASSVVPNTGELFF. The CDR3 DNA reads TGTGCCAGCAGCGTAGTACCAAACACCGGGGAGCTGTTTTTT.

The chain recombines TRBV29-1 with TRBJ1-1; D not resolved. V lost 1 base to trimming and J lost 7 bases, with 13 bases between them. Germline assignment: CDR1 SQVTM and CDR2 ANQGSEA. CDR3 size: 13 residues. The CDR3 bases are TGCAGCGTTGAAGCTAGATTCCTGCGTGAAGCTTTCTTT. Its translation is CSVEARFLREAFF.